This section outlines one T cell receptor beta chain sequence together with its context. CDR3 length: 13 residues. V lost 8 bases and J lost 5; bases outside the gene matches: 3. The data were produced by immunoSEQ multiplex PCR, yet TCRdb's version contains in-frame clones alone and is incomplete. Here the sample spans around 130,000 clones, 75% to 90% being singletons. These data are taken from a study of blood T cell repertoires in COVID-19. The V gene is TRBV12-3 or TRBV12-4, the J gene TRBJ2-2, with TRBD1 identical over 9 bases. The source of this sequence is an elderly woman with acute or convalescent COVID-19. Sequences were obtained from peripheral blood. CDR3 protein: CASGTGRTGELFF. CDR3 in DNA: TGTGCCAGCGGGACAGGGCGAACCGGGGAGCTGTTTTTT.